This T cell receptor beta chain stems from a study of patients and donors after allogeneic stem cell transplantation. Germline lookup yields CDR1 LNHNV and CDR2 YYDKDF (reference sequence). The CDR3 runs 17 residues. V was shortened by 0 bases and J by 7 bases, with 19 bases between the two germline ends. A single record per CDR3 protein comes from TCRdb applying MiXCR to the RT-PCR reads. This table has 11,000 or so distinct CDR3 sequences, around 27% appearing once. This clonotype was detected a few times. Sample: blood, either unsorted or a sorted T cell fraction (not recorded which). The sequence was obtained from a human donor who was either an allogeneic HSCT recipient or a stem cell or donor lymphocyte infusion donor (not recorded which). It is not recorded whose cells these are; they may come from a transplant donor. The V gene is TRBV15, the J gene TRBJ1-5; tentatively, D is TRBD1 (6 bases). DNA of the CDR3: TGTGCCACCAGCAGAGATCCCCCCCCGGGGGCAAAGCAGCCCCAGCATTTT. Translating it yields CATSRDPPPGAKQPQHF.